The 27 T cell receptor beta chains listed next were all sequenced from one sample in a study of blood T cell repertoires in COVID-19. Using immunoSEQ multiplex PCR, the repertoire was profiled, and TCRdb retains in-frame clones only, with some absent. The sample shows 250,000 to 300,000 clones, about 89% of them seen only once. The sequencing sample was made of peripheral blood. The receptors originated from a woman aged 60-75 years with acute or convalescent COVID-19.

The chain has TRBV7-9 and TRBJ2-1, with TRBD1 identical over 7 bases. This CDR3 has 13 amino acids. V shed 1 base, J shed 6 bases, and the junction held 0 bases outside the gene matches. Germline CDR1 is SEHNR and CDR2 is FQNEAQ (reference sequence). This chain's CDR3 is CASSLGQGNEQFF. The CDR3 region has the DNA TGTGCCAGCAGCTTAGGACAGGGCAATGAGCAGTTCTTC.

The chain carries TRBV6-1 and TRBJ1-5, with D possibly matching TRBD1 (5 bases). The CDR3 totals 15 residues. Trimming removed 0 bases from V and 7 bases from J, with 13 bases in between. Germline V gene sequence: CDR1 MNHNS, CDR2 SASEGT. The CDR3 spells CASSEAGGGLQPQHF. The CDR3 nucleotides are TGTGCCAGCAGTGAAGCCGGGGGGGGTTTACAGCCCCAGCATTTT.

In its sample, this clone was seen once. CDR3 nucleotide sequence: TGTGCCAGCAGTAAGGGTGGGGGGATGAACACTGAAGCTTTCTTT. It encodes CASSKGGGMNTEAFF. The V gene is TRBV6-5, the J gene TRBJ1-1, with a weak D call TRBD1 (5 bases). CDR1 is MNHEY, CDR2 SVGAGI, per germline. Trimming stripped 5 bases from V and 0 bases from J, with 13 bases between. This CDR3 is 15 amino acids long.

The chain couples TRBV10-3 to TRBJ2-1; D possibly corresponds to TRBD1 (5 bases). Germline V gene data show CDR1 as ENHRY and CDR2 as SYGVKD. V was shortened by 0 bases and J by 12 bases, with 9 bases between the two germline ends. The CDR3 has 12 amino acids. The CDR3, as DNA: TGTGCCATCAGTGAGTCCAACAGGCCGCAGTTCTTC. Translation: CAISESNRPQFF.

This clone was picked up one time. This rearrangement joins TRBV28 to TRBJ1-6; TRBD1 might be the D (5 bases). The CDR3 loop spans 14 amino acids. The germline V and J ends were trimmed by 6 bases and 9 bases, with 15 bases remaining between them. Germline V gene sequence: CDR1 MDHEN, CDR2 SYDVKM. The CDR3 nucleotides are TGTGCCAGCAGACCCCTGGGGAGGGGTTCACCCCTCCACTTT. It is translated as CASRPLGRGSPLHF.

CDR3 region: CASKEQGRTEAFF. The CDR3 region has the DNA TGTGCCAGCAAGGAACAGGGTCGAACTGAAGCTTTCTTT. The chain is built from TRBV27 and TRBJ1-1, with D perhaps matching TRBD1 (6 bases). CDR1 and CDR2 (germline): MNHEY, SMNVEV (reference sequence). The length of the CDR3 is 13 residues. V was cut by 7 bases and J by 5 bases, with 14 bases left in between.

This clone was found once. The chain links TRBV20-1 to TRBJ1-1; a possible D gene is TRBD1 (6 bases). Trimming stripped 3 bases from V and 1 base from J, with 21 bases between. This CDR3 spans 17 amino acids. Germline CDR1 reads DFQATT; CDR2 reads SNEGSKA (reference sequence). The CDR3 DNA reads as TGCAGTGCTAGTCCCGCGGGGGGGGCCAGAGGGAACACTGAAGCTTTCTTT. Translating gives CSASPAGGARGNTEAFF.

The genes are TRBV7-2 and TRBJ2-1, with TRBD2 matching over 12 bases. This CDR3 is 13 amino acids long. Germline V lookup: CDR1 SGHTA, CDR2 FQGNSA. With V trimmed by 6 bases and J by 6 bases, 0 bases remained unmatched. The CDR3 spells CASRLAGGNEQFF. The DNA of the CDR3 is TGTGCCAGCAGACTAGCGGGAGGCAATGAGCAGTTCTTC. The full variable domain, rest sourced from reference TRBV7-2 and TRBJ2-1, is GAGVSQSPSNKVTEKGKDVELRCDPISGHTALYWYRQSLGQGLEFLIYFQGNSAPDKSGLPSDRFSAERTGGSVSTLTIQRTQQEDSAVYLCASRLAGGNEQFFGPGTRLTVL.

The J gene is TRBJ2-7, the V gene TRBV6-2 or TRBV6-3; 12 bases align to TRBD2. Trimming removed 5 bases from V and 0 bases from J; junction bases left unmatched: 11. Germline loops: CDR1 MNHEY, CDR2 SVGEGT. This CDR3 is built from 18 residues. In nucleotides, the CDR3 is TGTGCCAGCAGTCGCTTGCTAGCGGGAGGGCCCACCTCCTACGAGCAGTACTTC. Translated: CASSRLLAGGPTSYEQYF.

The rearrangement joins TRBV25-1 to TRBJ2-7; 9 nucleotides align to TRBD1. The V gene's germline CDR1 is MGHDK and CDR2 SYGVNS. The J segment lost 5 bases and the V segment lost 8 bases, leaving 10 bases of the junction unmatched. The CDR3 sequence is 14 residues long. Here the CDR3 DNA reads TGTGCCAGCGGAACCAGACAGGGGGTCAACGAGCAGTACTTC. This gives the protein CASGTRQGVNEQYF.

This chain links TRBV7-2 with TRBJ1-5; TRBD1 matches 7 bases. This CDR3 region has 13 residues. The V gene end was trimmed by 4 bases and the J gene end by 6 bases; junction bases not matched to a gene: 3. CDR1 SGHTA and CDR2 FQGNSA come from the germline V gene. CDR3 amino acids: CASSSDRVQPQHF. CDR3 DNA: TGTGCCAGCAGCTCAGACAGGGTTCAGCCCCAGCATTTT.

This clone showed up just once. J is TRBJ1-2 and V is TRBV28; 7 positions match TRBD1. CDR1 and CDR2 from the germline V gene are MDHEN and SYDVKM. The V segment lost 5 bases and the J segment 4 bases; nucleotides outside the gene matches: 10. CDR3 size: 15 residues. CDR3 coding DNA: TGTGCCAGCAGTCCAGGGGGGCTCCAGACCTATGGCTACACCTTC. Amino acids: CASSPGGLQTYGYTF.

The V and J genes are TRBV3-1 (or the pseudogene TRBV3-2) and TRBJ2-7; 9 nucleotides align to TRBD1. Germline trimming cut 7 bases from V and 2 bases from J; bases unmatched to any gene: 9. Looked up from germline, CDR1 is LGHDT and CDR2 is YNNKEL (reference sequence). CDR3 size: 15 residues. In nucleotides, the CDR3 is TGTGCCAGCACCTCCGGGACAGGGATCCCCTACGAGCAGTACTTC. Residues: CASTSGTGIPYEQYF.

This rearrangement joins TRBV4-3 to TRBJ1-1, with 8 bases that match TRBD1. Germline CDR1 LGHNA, CDR2 YSLEER. With V trimmed by 4 bases and J by 6 bases, 7 bases remained unmatched. The CDR3 totals 14 residues. CDR3 sequence: CASSPRGRGPEAFF. For the CDR3, the DNA is TGCGCCAGCAGCCCGCGTGGCAGGGGGCCTGAAGCTTTCTTT.

This chain uses TRBV5-1 with TRBJ2-3; D might be TRBD1 (5 bases). Germline CDR1 and CDR2: SGHRS and YFSETQ. With 1 base removed from V and 1 base from J, the gap between germline ends came to 16 bases. CDR3 length equals 17 residues. The chain's CDR3 is CASSLNWQGSGTDTQYF. CDR3 bases: TGCGCCAGCAGCTTGAATTGGCAGGGTTCGGGCACAGATACGCAGTATTTT.

The chain links TRBV6-6 to TRBJ1-4; 12 nucleotides align to TRBD1. This CDR3 spans 13 amino acids. Germline assignment: CDR1 MNHNY and CDR2 SVGAGI (reference sequence). V was pared by 8 bases and J by 7 bases, with 2 bases of the junction left unmatched. Here the CDR3 DNA reads TGTGCCAGCGCGGGACAGGGGGCTGAAAAACTGTTTTTT. Translated: CASAGQGAEKLFF.

In this sample, this clone turned up a few times. The genes are TRBV11-2 and TRBJ1-1; D is unresolved. V lost 4 bases and J 4 bases, leaving 13 bases between the germline ends. Germline V gene lookup returns CDR1 SGHAT and CDR2 FQNNGV. CDR3 length: 14 amino acids. For the CDR3, the DNA is TGTGCCAGCAGCTCGGAGGATTCCCTCACTGAAGCTTTCTTT. Translated: CASSSEDSLTEAFF.

The chain joins TRBV12-3 or TRBV12-4 to TRBJ2-5; D is possibly TRBD1 (6 bases). The CDR3 runs 13 residues. The V end lost 4 bases, the J end lost 4 bases, and 10 bases lay between the germline ends. CDR3 sequence: CASSSGDRETQYF. The CDR3 coding sequence is TGTGCCAGCAGTTCAGGGGATCGAGAGACCCAGTACTTC.

The V and J genes are TRBV5-1 and TRBJ2-3; D gene ambiguous. CDR1 SGHRS and CDR2 YFSETQ come from the germline V gene. V was shortened by 2 bases and J by 0 bases, with 16 bases between the two germline ends. The CDR3 is 17 amino acids. CDR3 sequence reads: CASSFHGTVASTDTQYF. CDR3 DNA sequence: TGCGCCAGCAGCTTCCATGGTACAGTGGCTAGCACAGATACGCAGTATTTT.

The genes are TRBV7-2 and TRBJ2-1; 13 bases match TRBD2. The CDR3 totals 15 residues. V shed 5 bases and J 5 bases; nucleotides not matched to a gene: 3. Germline V CDR1 and CDR2: SGHTA, FQGNSA. CDR3 residues: CASSGTSGIDNEQFF. CDR3 DNA sequence: TGTGCCAGCAGCGGGACTAGCGGGATCGACAATGAGCAGTTCTTC.

The chain links TRBV19 to TRBJ1-1; possibly TRBD1 for D (6 bases). The V end lost 4 bases, the J end lost 3 bases, and 12 bases lay between the germline ends. Germline CDR1 and CDR2: LNHDA and SQIVND (reference sequence). The CDR3 totals 14 residues. The CDR3 region is CASSTTGSYTEAFF. As DNA, the CDR3 is TGTGCCAGTAGTACCACAGGGAGTTACACTGAAGCTTTCTTT.

V usage is TRBV18 and J usage is TRBJ1-2; the D is unclear. The CDR3 spans 15 residues. The V gene's germline CDR1 is KGHSH and CDR2 LQKENI. V lost 0 bases, J lost 1 base, and 9 bases lay in between. The CDR3 DNA sequence: TGTGCCAGCTCACCACCGGTCGGGTTTAACTATGGCTACACCTTC. Protein: CASSPPVGFNYGYTF.

The chain carries TRBV14 and TRBJ2-1, with 11 bases matching TRBD2. The CDR3 contains 18 residues. CDR1 SGHDN and CDR2 FVKESK come from the germline V gene. V was pared by 0 bases and J by 5 bases, with 9 bases of the junction left unmatched. The DNA of the CDR3 is TGTGCCAGCAGCCAAGATTCTCCCGAGACTAGCGGGGACAATGAGCAGTTCTTC. Its translation is CASSQDSPETSGDNEQFF.

This clone was observed once. The chain recombines TRBV28 with TRBJ2-7; 12 bases are a match to TRBD2. Germline assignment: CDR1 MDHEN and CDR2 SYDVKM. This CDR3 comprises 15 residues. Trimming cost V 3 bases and J 0 bases; bases outside gene matches: 0. In nucleotides, the CDR3 is TGTGCCAGCAGTTTGACTAGCGGGAGCTCCTACGAGCAGTACTTC. Translation: CASSLTSGSSYEQYF.

This clone appeared a single time. J is TRBJ1-2 and V is TRBV7-8, with 8 bases fitting TRBD1. Looked up from germline, CDR1 is SGHVS and CDR2 is FQNEAQ. The CDR3 runs 12 residues. Losses at the gene ends were 5 bases for V and 10 bases for J; bases not matched to a gene: 6. CDR3 in DNA: TGTGCCAGCAGCCTCGGACAGGGCCCCTACACCTTC. The encoded protein is CASSLGQGPYTF.

This sequence joins TRBV5-1 and TRBJ2-2; TRBD1 is a possible D gene (6 bases). This CDR3 spans 13 amino acids. The germline V gene has CDR1 SGHRS and CDR2 YFSETQ. Trimming took off 5 bases at V and 3 bases at J, with 8 bases between the two ends. The DNA of the CDR3 is TGCGCCAGCAGAGGACAGTACACCGGGGAGCTGTTTTTT. Its protein product is CASRGQYTGELFF.

The chain employs TRBV7-2 and TRBJ2-7; D ambiguous. This CDR3 contains 14 residues. Trimming pared 5 bases from V and 4 bases from J, leaving 15 bases between. Germline-derived CDR1 and CDR2 are SGHTA and FQGNSA. CDR3: CASSPGSGLYEQYF. DNA for the CDR3: TGTGCCAGCAGCCCCGGGTCGGGTCTTTACGAGCAGTACTTC. Looking up the rest from reference TRBV7-2 and TRBJ2-7 gives the full variable domain: GAGVSQSPSNKVTEKGKDVELRCDPISGHTALYWYRQSLGQGLEFLIYFQGNSAPDKSGLPSDRFSAERTGGSVSTLTIQRTQQEDSAVYLCASSPGSGLYEQYFGPGTRLTVT.